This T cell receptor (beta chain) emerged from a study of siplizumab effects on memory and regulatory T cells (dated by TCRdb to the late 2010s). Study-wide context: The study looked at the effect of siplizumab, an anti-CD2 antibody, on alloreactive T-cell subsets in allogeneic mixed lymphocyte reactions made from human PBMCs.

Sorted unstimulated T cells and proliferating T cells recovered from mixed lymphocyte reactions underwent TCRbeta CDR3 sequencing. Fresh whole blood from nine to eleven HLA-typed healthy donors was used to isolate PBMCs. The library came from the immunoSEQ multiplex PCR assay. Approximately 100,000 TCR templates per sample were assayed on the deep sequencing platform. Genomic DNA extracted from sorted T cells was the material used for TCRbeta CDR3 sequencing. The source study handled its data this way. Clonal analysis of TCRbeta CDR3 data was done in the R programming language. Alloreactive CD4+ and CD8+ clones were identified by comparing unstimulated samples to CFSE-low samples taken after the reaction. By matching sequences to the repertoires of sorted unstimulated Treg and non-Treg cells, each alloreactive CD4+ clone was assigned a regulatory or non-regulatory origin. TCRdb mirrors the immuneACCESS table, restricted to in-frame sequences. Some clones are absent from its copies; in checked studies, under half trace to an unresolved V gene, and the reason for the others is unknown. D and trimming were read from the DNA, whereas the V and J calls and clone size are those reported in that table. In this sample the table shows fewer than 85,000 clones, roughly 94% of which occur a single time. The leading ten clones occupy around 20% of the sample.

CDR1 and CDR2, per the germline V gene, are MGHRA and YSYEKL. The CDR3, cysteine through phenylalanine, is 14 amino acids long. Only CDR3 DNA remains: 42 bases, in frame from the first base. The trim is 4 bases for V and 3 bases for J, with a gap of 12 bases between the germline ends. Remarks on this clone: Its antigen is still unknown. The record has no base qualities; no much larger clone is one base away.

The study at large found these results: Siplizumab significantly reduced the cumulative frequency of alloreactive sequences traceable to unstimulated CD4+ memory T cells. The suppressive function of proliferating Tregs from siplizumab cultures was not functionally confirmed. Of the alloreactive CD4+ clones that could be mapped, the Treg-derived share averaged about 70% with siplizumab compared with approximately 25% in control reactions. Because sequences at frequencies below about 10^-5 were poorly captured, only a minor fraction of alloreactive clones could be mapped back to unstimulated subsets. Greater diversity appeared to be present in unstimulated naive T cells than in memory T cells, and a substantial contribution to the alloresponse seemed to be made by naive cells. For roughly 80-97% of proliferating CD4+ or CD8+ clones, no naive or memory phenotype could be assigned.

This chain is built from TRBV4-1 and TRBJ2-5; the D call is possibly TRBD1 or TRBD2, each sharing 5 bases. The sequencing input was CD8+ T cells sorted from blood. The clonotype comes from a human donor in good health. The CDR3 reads CASSRSRGEETQYF. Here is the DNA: TGCGCCAGCAGCCGGTCGAGGGGTGAAGAGACCCAGTACTTC.